These 2 T cell receptor beta chains came from one sample sequenced in a study of technical replicates of blood from a handful of donors. The method was immunoSEQ multiplex PCR; TCRdb's version includes in-frame clones alone and lacks a portion of them. The sample carries fewer than 85,000 clones, 80% to 95% recorded once. The sample consisted of T cells isolated from PBMCs. The receptors here all came from a human donor in good health.

Here the CDR3 reads CASSLVGISGNTIYF. The CDR3, as DNA: TGTGCCAGCAGCTTAGTCGGTATCTCTGGAAACACCATATATTTT. The chain uses TRBV7-2 and TRBJ1-3; D is uncertain. Trimming shortened V by 1 base and J by 0 bases, and 7 bases separated the two germline ends. The CDR3 runs 15 residues. From germline, CDR1 is SGHTA and CDR2 FQGNSA.

The chain has TRBV29-1 and TRBJ2-7; possible D gene TRBD1, 6 bases. Trimming stripped 6 bases from V and 2 bases from J, with 11 bases between. Germline CDR1 is SQVTM and CDR2 is ANQGSEA. The CDR3 is made up of 12 amino acids. The CDR3 here is CSVGHLTYEQYF. The CDR3 bases are TGCAGCGTGGGACACCTAACCTACGAGCAGTACTTC.